Below, 14 T cell receptor beta chains from the same sample are listed, as sequenced in a study of blood T cell repertoires in COVID-19. Clones were read by immunoSEQ multiplex PCR, and TCRdb kept only the in-frame ones, dropping some. The table lists 200,000 to 250,000 clones, about nine tenths of them singletons. The sample comprised PBMCs or T cells enriched from blood (not recorded which). The receptors shown here come from a woman in her forties with acute COVID-19.

The chain recombines TRBV24-1 with TRBJ1-2; no firm D call. Germline-derived CDR1 and CDR2 are KGHDR and SFDVKD. The length of the CDR3 is 13 residues. V was cut by 2 bases and J by 2 bases, with 5 bases left in between. The CDR3 sequence: CATSDSGNYGYTF. The CDR3 DNA reads TGTGCCACCAGTGATTCGGGGAACTATGGCTACACCTTC.

The V call is TRBV19, the J call TRBJ1-4; 7 bases are a match to TRBD1. Germline V gene data show CDR1 as LNHDA and CDR2 as SQIVND (reference sequence). V shed 8 bases and J 11 bases; nucleotides not matched to a gene: 8. This CDR3 comprises 12 residues. CDR3 amino acids: CASSWDSGKLFF. The CDR3 bases are TGTGCCAGTTCCTGGGACAGCGGGAAACTGTTTTTT. Combining the CDR3 with reference TRBV19 and TRBJ1-4 gives the whole variable domain DGGITQSPKYLFRKEGQNVTLSCEQNLNHDAMYWYRQDPGQGLRLIYYSQIVNDFQKGDIAEGYSVSREKKESFPLTVTSAQKNPTAFYLCASSWDSGKLFFGSGTQLSVL.

The V and J genes are TRBV9 and TRBJ1-2; no firm D call. This CDR3 has 14 residues. Germline V gene sequence: CDR1 SGDLS, CDR2 YYNGEE. V was shortened by 0 bases and J by 4 bases, with 10 bases between the two germline ends. CDR3 sequence: CASSVGSGLYGYTF. CDR3 DNA: TGTGCCAGCAGCGTAGGATCCGGACTCTATGGCTACACCTTC.

The rearrangement links TRBV29-1 to TRBJ1-1; weak D call: TRBD1 (5 bases). Trimming removed 8 bases at V and 4 bases at J, with 17 bases between. CDR3 length: 13 residues. The germline CDR1 and CDR2 sequences are SQVTM and ANQGSEA. CDR3 loop: CSYNRGMGTEAFF. CDR3 nucleotides: TGCAGCTACAACCGGGGGATGGGCACTGAAGCTTTCTTT.

V gene TRBV9 combines with J gene TRBJ2-2; TRBD2 is a possible D gene (5 bases). Trimming pared 0 bases from V and 4 bases from J, leaving 7 bases between. Per germline, CDR1 SGDLS and CDR2 YYNGEE. CDR3 length: 14 residues. CDR3 DNA: TGTGCCAGCAGCGTAGGCGGGTCCACCGGGGAGCTGTTTTTT. As protein: CASSVGGSTGELFF.

CDR3 sequence: CASSPTTGTQYF. CDR3 DNA: TGTGCCAGCAGCCCGACTACGGGGACGCAGTATTTT. This rearrangement joins TRBV3-1 (or the pseudogene TRBV3-2) to TRBJ2-3; D may be TRBD2 (5 bases). CDR1 is LGHDT and CDR2 is YNNKEL in the germline V gene (reference sequence). V lost 4 bases to trimming and J lost 9 bases, with 11 bases between them. There are 12 residues in the CDR3.

The chain employs TRBV19 and TRBJ2-7; weak D call: TRBD1 (5 bases). The germline CDR1 and CDR2 sequences are LNHDA and SQIVND (reference sequence). V was trimmed by 3 bases and J by 5 bases, leaving 17 bases between them. The CDR3 has 15 amino acids. The CDR3 sequence is CASSMVQGWGHEQYF. The CDR3 DNA follows: TGTGCCAGTAGTATGGTCCAGGGTTGGGGTCACGAGCAGTACTTC.

The genes are TRBV7-2 and TRBJ2-2, with D perhaps TRBD1 (6 bases). This CDR3 contains 15 residues. Germline CDR1 and CDR2: SGHTA and FQGNSA. V was clipped by 5 bases and J by 1 base, with 11 bases between them. In DNA, the CDR3 is TGTGCCAGCAGCCTGACGGGACAGAACACCGGGGAGCTGTTTTTT. Translated: CASSLTGQNTGELFF.

This chain uses TRBV9 with TRBJ2-7; the match to TRBD2 covers 8 bases. With 4 bases clipped from V and 2 bases from J, the junction kept 8 bases outside the gene matches. From germline, CDR1 is SGDLS and CDR2 YYNGEE. CDR3 length: 15 residues. For the CDR3, the DNA is TGTGCCAGCAGCTCGGACGGCGGGGGGACCTACGAGCAGTACTTC. As protein: CASSSDGGGTYEQYF. The full variable domain, rest sourced from reference TRBV9 and TRBJ2-7, is DSGVTQTPKHLITATGQRVTLRCSPRSGDLSVYWYQQSLDQGLQFLIQYYNGEERAKGNILERFSAQQFPDLHSELNLSSLELGDSALYFCASSSDGGGTYEQYFGPGTRLTVT.

This chain connects TRBV12-2 to TRBJ2-7; TRBD1 is the table's D call, not checked against the DNA. TRBV12-2 is a pseudogene. This CDR3 spans 21 amino acids. The CDR3 reads CASRLAKPRTSGTGGRDEQYV. The CDR3 DNA is TGTGCAAGTCGCTTAGCTAAACCCCGAACGTCCGGGACAGGGGGACGAGACGAGCAGTACGTC.

The chain has TRBV5-1 and TRBJ1-6; D may be TRBD1 (6 bases). The germline CDR1 and CDR2 sequences are SGHRS and YFSETQ. Trimming left V 4 bases short and J 5 bases short, with 10 bases between. This CDR3 has 14 residues. CDR3 in amino acids: CASSDGTHNSPLHF. The CDR3 DNA reads as TGCGCCAGCAGCGACGGGACACATAATTCACCCCTCCACTTT.

The gene calls are TRBV7-9 and TRBJ1-2; 10 bases are a match to TRBD1. Germline-derived CDR1 and CDR2 are SEHNR and FQNEAQ (reference sequence). This CDR3 region has 16 residues. The V segment lost 5 bases and the J segment 5 bases; nucleotides outside the gene matches: 11. CDR3 region: CASSPLLGTGDYGYTF. The CDR3 DNA reads TGTGCCAGCAGCCCCTTACTTGGGACAGGGGATTATGGCTACACCTTC.

The chain uses TRBV5-4 and TRBJ2-1, with TRBD2 identical over 12 bases. The CDR3 runs to 15 residues. CDR1 SGHNT and CDR2 YYREEE come from the germline V gene (reference sequence). Germline trimming cut 4 bases from V and 2 bases from J; bases unmatched to any gene: 1. The CDR3 region is CASSASGGAYNEQFF. CDR3 coding DNA: TGTGCCAGCAGCGCTAGCGGGGGGGCCTACAATGAGCAGTTCTTC.

The rearrangement links TRBV11-3 to TRBJ2-1; D gene ambiguous. This CDR3 region has 15 residues. Trimming left V 3 bases short and J 7 bases short, with 16 bases between. The V gene's germline CDR1 is SGHNT and CDR2 YENEEA. CDR3 sequence reads: CASSLRSPTGNEQFF. The CDR3 DNA sequence: TGTGCCAGCAGCTTGAGGAGCCCTACTGGGAATGAGCAGTTCTTC.